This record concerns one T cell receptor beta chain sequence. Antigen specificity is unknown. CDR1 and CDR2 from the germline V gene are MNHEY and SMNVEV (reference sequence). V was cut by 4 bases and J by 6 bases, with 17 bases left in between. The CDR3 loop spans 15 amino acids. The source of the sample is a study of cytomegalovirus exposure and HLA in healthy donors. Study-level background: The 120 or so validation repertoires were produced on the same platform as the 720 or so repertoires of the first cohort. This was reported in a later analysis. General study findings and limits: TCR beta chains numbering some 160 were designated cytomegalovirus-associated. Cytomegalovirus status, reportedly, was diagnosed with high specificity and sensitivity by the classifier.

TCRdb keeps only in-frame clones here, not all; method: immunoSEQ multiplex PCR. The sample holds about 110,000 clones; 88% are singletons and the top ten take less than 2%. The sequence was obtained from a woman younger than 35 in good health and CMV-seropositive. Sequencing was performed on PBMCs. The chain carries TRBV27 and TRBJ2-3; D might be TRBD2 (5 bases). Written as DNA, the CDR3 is TGTGCCAGCAGTTCCTCGTTAAGCGGATTTGATACGCAGTATTTT. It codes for CASSSSLSGFDTQYF.